Reported below is one T cell receptor (beta chain). The antigen is undetermined. The sample belongs to a study of graft-versus-host responses after intestinal transplantation. The study, taken as a whole, reports: Allografts of patients with graft-donor T cell macrochimerism showed high graft-versus-host to host-versus-graft clone ratios.

Sequencing used immunoSEQ multiplex PCR; TCRdb keeps in-frame clones, though not all of them. The top ten hold less than 6.5% of the sample, which has tens of thousands of clones, roughly nine tenths seen once. This sequence was found in a human patient who received an intestinal transplant, so some T cells may come from the graft donor. Sequencing used PBMCs, obtained about 62 days after intestinal transplantation.

The CDR3 DNA reads TGTGCTAGTGCCATCGGACAGGGGGCAAGTTCGACAAATGAGCAGTTCTTC. Translated, it gives CASAIGQGASSTNEQFF. This chain uses TRBV12-5 with TRBJ2-1; 11 bases map to TRBD1. CDR1 is LGHNT, CDR2 FRNRAP, per germline. V was pared by 7 bases and J by 7 bases, with 15 bases of the junction left unmatched. The CDR3 contains 17 residues.